The clone carrying this TCR beta chain was seen only a few times. Antigen specificity is unknown. Using quantitative 5'-RACE with molecular barcodes, the authors made TCR beta libraries. MiXCR, run by TCRdb on the 5' RACE reads, gives a single entry per CDR3 protein. This table has 150,000 to 200,000 distinct CDR3 sequences, roughly 12% appearing once. The CDR3 is 16 residues long. Looked up from germline, CDR1 is SGHDT and CDR2 is YYEEEE. J lost 8 bases, V lost 4 bases, and 9 bases had no gene match. The entry originates in a study of CD8 T cells in ankylosing spondylitis. Overall study results and limits: Made up of eight highly homologous variants, a TCR beta motif appeared characteristic of ankylosing spondylitis blood. Researchers reportedly found disease-linked clones significantly enriched in matched ankylosing spondylitis synovial fluid.

This TCR derives from a male donor with ankylosing spondylitis or in good health (not recorded which). Sequencing was carried out using blood, either unsorted or a sorted T cell fraction (not recorded which). J is TRBJ2-3 and V is TRBV5-6; 14 nucleotides align to TRBD2. The CDR3 protein is CASSPTTSGGAPTQYF. The CDR3 coding sequence is TGTGCCAGCAGCCCAACGACTAGCGGGGGGGCCCCTACGCAGTATTTT.